One and the same sample provided the 8 T cell receptor beta chains below, sequenced in a study of T cell responses to AZD1222 COVID-19 vaccine. TCRdb keeps only in-frame clones here, not all; method: immunoSEQ multiplex PCR. The sample has 160,000 or so clones, around 90% seen once; the top ten hold 1.5% to 2%. The sequencing here drew on peripheral blood, taken on day 0 of AZD1222 vaccination. These receptors were taken from an adult in good health.

This chain links TRBV6-5 with TRBJ2-1, with D hard to call. Looked up from germline, CDR1 is MNHEY and CDR2 is SVGAGI. The CDR3 is 15 amino acids. Trimming removed 10 bases at V and 3 bases at J, with 19 bases between. CDR3 bases: TGTGCCACCTTATCCGCCTCCTTGAACTACAATGAGCAGTTCTTC. Amino acids: CATLSASLNYNEQFF.

DNA for the CDR3: TGTGCCAGCAGATCGGGGGCTGGAAATGAAAAACTGTTTTTT. It encodes CASRSGAGNEKLFF. The chain links TRBV6-5 to TRBJ1-4; a possible D gene is TRBD1 (6 bases). V was clipped by 6 bases and J by 5 bases, with 13 bases between them. The CDR3 extends over 14 amino acids. Looked up from germline, CDR1 is MNHEY and CDR2 is SVGAGI.

The chain has TRBV19 and TRBJ1-5; 8 positions match TRBD1. V trimming: 6 bases; J trimming: 3 bases; junction bases outside the gene matches: 7. The CDR3 totals 15 residues. Germline CDR1 and CDR2: LNHDA and SQIVND (reference sequence). This CDR3 reads CASSPGQVINQPQHF. The CDR3 DNA is TGTGCCAGTAGCCCGGGACAGGTGATCAATCAGCCCCAGCATTTT. Using reference TRBV19 and TRBJ1-5 for the parts outside the CDR3, the full variable domain is DGGITQSPKYLFRKEGQNVTLSCEQNLNHDAMYWYRQDPGQGLRLIYYSQIVNDFQKGDIAEGYSVSREKKESFPLTVTSAQKNPTAFYLCASSPGQVINQPQHFGDGTRLSIL.

The chain is built from TRBV6-5 and TRBJ1-3, with 8 bases identical to TRBD1. The germline V gene encodes CDR1 MNHEY and CDR2 SVGAGI. V shed 5 bases, J shed 2 bases, and the junction held 5 bases outside the gene matches. The CDR3 is made up of 15 amino acids. The CDR3 reads CASSNHRGAGNTIYF. DNA for the CDR3: TGTGCCAGCAGTAACCACAGGGGGGCTGGAAACACCATATATTTT.

The chain has TRBV15 and TRBJ2-3; D is undetermined. V lost 0 bases, J lost 6 bases, and 16 bases lay in between. The CDR3 is 16 amino acids. From germline, CDR1 is LNHNV and CDR2 YYDKDF (reference sequence). CDR3 DNA sequence: TGTGCCACCAGCAGAGATCAGGCTACCCCTCTGGATACGCAGTATTTT. It is translated as CATSRDQATPLDTQYF.

This rearrangement joins TRBV19 to TRBJ2-2; 9 bases are a match to TRBD2. CDR1 is LNHDA and CDR2 is SQIVND in the germline V gene (reference sequence). The CDR3 loop spans 14 amino acids. The V and J ends lost 5 bases and 7 bases, in that order; junction bases with no gene match: 5. The CDR3 coding sequence is TGTGCCAGTAGTCACCGGACTAGCGACGGGGAGCTGTTTTTT. It yields the protein CASSHRTSDGELFF. Together with reference TRBV19 and TRBJ2-2, the CDR3 gives the full variable domain: DGGITQSPKYLFRKEGQNVTLSCEQNLNHDAMYWYRQDPGQGLRLIYYSQIVNDFQKGDIAEGYSVSREKKESFPLTVTSAQKNPTAFYLCASSHRTSDGELFFGEGSRLTVL.

The chain employs TRBV27 and TRBJ2-7; D perhaps matches TRBD1 (5 bases). CDR3 size: 13 residues. The V gene lost 0 bases and the J gene lost 3 bases, with 6 bases spanning the gap. CDR1 MNHEY and CDR2 SMNVEV come from the germline V gene (reference sequence). CDR3 residues: CASSLSGDYEQYF. DNA of the CDR3: TGTGCCAGCAGTTTATCAGGGGACTACGAGCAGTACTTC.

The V gene is TRBV28, the J gene TRBJ1-3; D may be TRBD1 (6 bases). Trimming stripped 3 bases from V and 0 bases from J, with 12 bases between. The germline V gene encodes CDR1 MDHEN and CDR2 SYDVKM. This CDR3 is 16 amino acids long. DNA for the CDR3: TGTGCCAGCAGTTTTTGGGGGGCCCGCTCTGGAAACACCATATATTTT. Encoded protein: CASSFWGARSGNTIYF.